The sample holds a few counts of the clone carrying this TCR beta chain. Germline values: CDR1 SGHAT, CDR2 FQNNGV. This CDR3 comprises 14 residues. V was cut by 0 bases and J by 4 bases, with 7 bases left in between. TCRdb reanalysed the 5' RACE reads using MiXCR and keeps one entry per CDR3 protein. The table records 53,000 or so distinct CDR3 sequences, over 12% of them present only once. The data stem from a study of T cells of healthy individuals. The receptor's source is a human donor in good health. The V gene is TRBV11-2, the J gene TRBJ2-1; D is unclear. CDR3 coding DNA: TGTGCCAGCAGCTTAGAATATGGATACAATGAGCAGTTCTTC. Protein sequence: CASSLEYGYNEQFF.